These 18 T cell receptor beta chains were all obtained from the same sample, sequenced in a study of CD4 T cells in relation to SARS-CoV-2 and coronaviruses. Unexposed donor CD4+ T cells date from about 2011-2018, before the COVID-19 pandemic. Isolation of CD4+ T cells took place after less than 13 days in culture. The antigens for these receptors are not known. TCRdb's copy holds only in-frame clones and misses some; the assay was immunoSEQ multiplex PCR. The sample comprises some 21,000 clones, just under 75% of which are singletons, and 12% rests with the top ten. Source material: CD4+ T cells from PBMCs, cultured in vitro. These receptors came from a human donor in good health.

V and J are TRBV5-1 and TRBJ2-7; D possibly corresponds to TRBD1 (6 bases). V was clipped by 0 bases and J by 7 bases, with 11 bases between them. Per the germline V gene, CDR1 is SGHRS and CDR2 is YFSETQ. The CDR3 length is 13 residues. CDR3 in amino acids: CASSLGDRSEQYF. In DNA, the CDR3 is TGCGCCAGCAGCTTGGGTGACAGGAGTGAGCAGTACTTC.

This clone was detected only a few times. Other nucleotide sequences in the sample specify the same CDR3. The V and J genes are TRBV30 and TRBJ1-5; no clear D gene. This CDR3 has 13 amino acids. Germline loops: CDR1 GTSNPN, CDR2 SVGIG (reference sequence). V lost 4 bases to trimming and J lost 0 bases, with 7 bases between them. The CDR3 reads CAWTEDSNQPQHF. Written as DNA, the CDR3 is TGTGCCTGGACGGAAGATAGCAATCAGCCCCAGCATTTT.

The J gene is TRBJ2-7, the V gene TRBV13; D not certain. This CDR3 contains 12 residues. Germline CDR1 reads PRHDT; CDR2 reads FYEKMQ (reference sequence). Trimming pared 0 bases from V and 3 bases from J, leaving 3 bases between. The CDR3 bases are TGTGCCAGCAGCTTAGGGTACTACGAGCAGTACTTC. It encodes CASSLGYYEQYF.

The genes are TRBV27 and TRBJ2-7; 7 nucleotides agree with TRBD2. Germline values: CDR1 MNHEY, CDR2 SMNVEV (reference sequence). The junction had 5 bases not matched to a gene; V was cut back by 6 bases and J by 3 bases. This CDR3 has 13 amino acids. CDR3 bases: TGTGCCAGCAGGGGGGAGGGCCGCTACGAGCAGTACTTC. It encodes CASRGEGRYEQYF.

This clone was detected only a few times. The chain uses TRBV7-9 and TRBJ2-5; TRBD1 matches at 9 bases. The length of the CDR3 is 18 residues. V shed 4 bases, J shed 2 bases, and the junction held 14 bases outside the gene matches. Germline V gene lookup returns CDR1 SEHNR and CDR2 FQNEAQ (reference sequence). The CDR3 DNA reads as TGTGCCAGCAGCTCAACGAAACAGGGGGCGGGAAATCAAGAGACCCAGTACTTC. This gives the protein CASSSTKQGAGNQETQYF.

This sequence joins TRBV5-1 and TRBJ2-7; D unclear. The germline V gene encodes CDR1 SGHRS and CDR2 YFSETQ. Trimming took off 0 bases at V and 3 bases at J, with 4 bases between the two ends. The CDR3 contains 12 residues. The CDR3 spells CASSLAVYEQYF. The CDR3 coding sequence is TGCGCCAGCAGCTTGGCGGTCTACGAGCAGTACTTC.

CDR3 coding DNA: TGTGCCAGCAGTTACGGGACTAGCGGGAGGGCCCGGTACGAGCAGTACTTC. Protein: CASSYGTSGRARYEQYF. The rearrangement joins TRBV2 to TRBJ2-7, with 16 bases identical to TRBD2. V lost 5 bases and J lost 4; bases outside the gene matches: 8. Germline CDR1 SNHLY, CDR2 FYNNEI. This CDR3 is 17 amino acids long.

This chain uses TRBV5-6 with TRBJ1-2; possibly TRBD1 for D (6 bases). CDR1 and CDR2 from the germline V gene are SGHDT and YYEEEE. Between the trimmed V and J ends, which lost 0 bases and 1 base, there was a span of 10 bases. The length of the CDR3 is 15 residues. The CDR3 is CASSLGRRGNYGYTF. The CDR3 DNA sequence: TGTGCCAGCAGCTTGGGGCGCAGGGGTAACTATGGCTACACCTTC. The full variable domain, rest sourced from reference TRBV5-6 and TRBJ1-2, is DAGVTQSPTHLIKTRGQQVTLRCSPKSGHDTVSWYQQALGQGPQFIFQYYEEEERQRGNFPDRFSGHQFPNYSSELNVNALLLGDSALYLCASSLGRRGNYGYTFGSGTRLTVV.

The V call is TRBV5-1, the J call TRBJ2-7; 10 bases align to TRBD1. Trimming removed 2 bases from V and 2 bases from J; junction bases left unmatched: 4. This CDR3 is 15 amino acids long. Germline CDR1 is SGHRS and CDR2 is YFSETQ. CDR3: CASSFWTGGTYEQYF. CDR3 DNA sequence: TGCGCCAGCAGCTTCTGGACAGGGGGTACCTACGAGCAGTACTTC. Drawing the rest from reference TRBV5-1 and TRBJ2-7, the complete variable domain is KAGVTQTPRYLIKTRGQQVTLSCSPISGHRSVSWYQQTPGQGLQFLFEYFSETQRNKGNFPGRFSGRQFSNSRSEMNVSTLELGDSALYLCASSFWTGGTYEQYFGPGTRLTVT.

This chain connects TRBV25-1 to TRBJ2-7, with 10 positions matching TRBD2. CDR1 and CDR2 (germline): MGHDK, SYGVNS. The V and J ends lost 3 bases and 0 bases, in that order; junction bases with no gene match: 8. There are 17 residues in the CDR3. CDR3 sequence: CASSERRLAGGSYEQYF. The CDR3 DNA follows: TGTGCCAGCAGTGAGCGCCGACTAGCGGGCGGCTCCTACGAGCAGTACTTC.

The chain links TRBV4-1 to TRBJ1-4, with D perhaps TRBD1 (6 bases). The V end lost 1 base, the J end lost 7 bases, and 13 bases lay between the germline ends. The length of the CDR3 is 15 residues. Germline CDR1 is MGHRA and CDR2 is YSYEKL. CDR3 amino acids: CASSQGDRRSEKLFF. The CDR3 bases are TGCGCCAGCAGCCAAGGCGACAGGAGGAGTGAAAAACTGTTTTTT.

The chain uses TRBV7-9 and TRBJ2-2, with D unresolved. V was clipped by 5 bases and J by 0 bases, with 16 bases between them. This CDR3 comprises 17 residues. Per the germline V gene, CDR1 is SEHNR and CDR2 is FQNEAQ (reference sequence). The CDR3 DNA reads as TGTGCCAGCAGCCCCGCTACGTACGTATCGAACACCGGGGAGCTGTTTTTT. Its protein is CASSPATYVSNTGELFF.

The V call is TRBV5-6, the J call TRBJ1-1; D ambiguous. This CDR3 spans 15 amino acids. Germline values: CDR1 SGHDT, CDR2 YYEEEE. V gave up 6 bases and J gave up 2 bases, with 17 bases separating them. DNA for the CDR3: TGTGCCAGCACCATAATTTTAAGGGATAACACTGAAGCTTTCTTT. It codes for CASTIILRDNTEAFF.

The chain couples TRBV28 to TRBJ1-4; weak D call: TRBD1 (5 bases). From germline, CDR1 is MDHEN and CDR2 SYDVKM. Between the trimmed V and J ends, which lost 0 bases and 6 bases, there was a span of 8 bases. This CDR3 has 14 amino acids. CDR3 loop: CASSLWDTYEKLFF. DNA of the CDR3: TGTGCCAGCAGTTTATGGGACACCTATGAAAAACTGTTTTTT.

There are a few counts of this clone. The chain carries TRBV5-1 and TRBJ1-1; weak D call: TRBD1 (5 bases). CDR3 length: 15 amino acids. V lost 0 bases, J lost 4 bases, and 13 bases lay in between. Germline assignment: CDR1 SGHRS and CDR2 YFSETQ. Written as DNA, the CDR3 is TGCGCCAGCAGCTTGGGTGGGGGGAGTTCCACTGAAGCTTTCTTT. This codes for CASSLGGGSSTEAFF.

The chain has TRBV12-5 and TRBJ1-1; no definite D call. Germline V lookup: CDR1 LGHNT, CDR2 FRNRAP. There are 11 residues in the CDR3. Trimming took 8 bases from V and 1 from J, leaving 5 bases between them. The CDR3 region is CASSANTEAFF. CDR3 DNA: TGTGCTAGTTCGGCGAACACTGAAGCTTTCTTT.

The chain joins TRBV18 to TRBJ1-4; 11 nucleotides align to TRBD1. The CDR3 totals 15 residues. The ends lost 3 bases at V and 7 bases at J; junction bases unmatched: 4. CDR1 KGHSH and CDR2 LQKENI come from the germline V gene. The CDR3 protein is CASSPGTGGGEKLFF. The CDR3 coding sequence is TGTGCCAGCTCACCTGGGACAGGGGGTGGTGAAAAACTGTTTTTT.

The CDR3 nucleotides are TGCACCAGCAGCCAAGGGGGACATCCTAGCTTCGGTTTC. It specifies CTSSQGGHPSFGF. The V gene is TRBV1, the J gene TRBJ1-2; TRBD1 reflects the table's D call only, with no check against the DNA. TRBV1 is marked as a pseudogene. The CDR3 is made up of 13 amino acids.